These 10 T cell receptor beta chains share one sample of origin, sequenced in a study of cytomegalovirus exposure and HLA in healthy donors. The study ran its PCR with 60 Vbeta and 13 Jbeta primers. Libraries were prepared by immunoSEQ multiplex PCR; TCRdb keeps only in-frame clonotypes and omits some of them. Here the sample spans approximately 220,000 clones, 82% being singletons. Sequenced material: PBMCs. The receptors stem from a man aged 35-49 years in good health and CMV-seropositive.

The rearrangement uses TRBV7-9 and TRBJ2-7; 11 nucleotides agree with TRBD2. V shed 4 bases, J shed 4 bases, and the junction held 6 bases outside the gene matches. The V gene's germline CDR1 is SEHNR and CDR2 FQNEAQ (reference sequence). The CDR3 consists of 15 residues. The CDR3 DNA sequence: TGTGCCAGCAGCTCGACTAGCGGGGCAATTTACGAGCAGTACTTC. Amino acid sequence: CASSSTSGAIYEQYF.

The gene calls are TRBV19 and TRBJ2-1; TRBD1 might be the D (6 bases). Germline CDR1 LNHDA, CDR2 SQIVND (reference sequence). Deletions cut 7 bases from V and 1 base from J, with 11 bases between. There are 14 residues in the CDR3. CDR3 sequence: CASNAGVSYNEQFF. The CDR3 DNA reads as TGTGCCAGTAATGCAGGGGTATCCTACAATGAGCAGTTCTTC. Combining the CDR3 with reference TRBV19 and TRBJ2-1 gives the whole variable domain DGGITQSPKYLFRKEGQNVTLSCEQNLNHDAMYWYRQDPGQGLRLIYYSQIVNDFQKGDIAEGYSVSREKKESFPLTVTSAQKNPTAFYLCASNAGVSYNEQFFGPGTRLTVL.

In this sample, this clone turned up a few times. CDR3 sequence (DNA): TGTGCCAGCAGCCAAGGCCCAGGCTCTGGAAACACCATATATTTT. This gives the protein CASSQGPGSGNTIYF. The chain combines TRBV4-2 with TRBJ1-3; D is unclear. This CDR3 spans 15 amino acids. From germline, CDR1 is LGHNA and CDR2 YNFKEQ. Trimming stripped 1 base from V and 0 bases from J, with 7 bases between.

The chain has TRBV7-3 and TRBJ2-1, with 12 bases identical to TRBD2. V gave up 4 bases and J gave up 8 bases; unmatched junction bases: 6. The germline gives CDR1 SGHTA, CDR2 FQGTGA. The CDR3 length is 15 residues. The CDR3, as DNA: TGTGCCAGCAGCTCGACTAGCGGGAGTGGGCATGAGCAGTTCTTC. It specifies CASSSTSGSGHEQFF.

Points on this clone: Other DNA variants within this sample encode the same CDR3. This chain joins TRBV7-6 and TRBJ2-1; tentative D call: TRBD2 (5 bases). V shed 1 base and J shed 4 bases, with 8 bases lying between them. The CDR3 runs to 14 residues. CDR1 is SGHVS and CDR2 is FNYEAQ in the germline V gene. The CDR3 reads CASSLGGQYNEQFF. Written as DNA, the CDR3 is TGTGCCAGCAGCTTAGGAGGGCAGTACAATGAGCAGTTCTTC. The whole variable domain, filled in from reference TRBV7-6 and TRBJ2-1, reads GAGVSQSPRYKVTKRGQDVALRCDPISGHVSLYWYRQALGQGPEFLTYFNYEAQQDKSGLPNDRFSAERPEGSISTLTIQRTEQRDSAMYRCASSLGGQYNEQFFGPGTRLTVL.

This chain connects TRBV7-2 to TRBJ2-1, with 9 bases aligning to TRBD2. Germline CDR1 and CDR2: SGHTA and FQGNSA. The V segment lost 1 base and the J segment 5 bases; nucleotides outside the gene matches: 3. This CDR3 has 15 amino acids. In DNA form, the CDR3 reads TGTGCCAGCAGCTTAGGCGGGAGGGCGAACAATGAGCAGTTCTTC. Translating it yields CASSLGGRANNEQFF.

The CDR3 DNA sequence: TGTGCCAGCAATATAGACGGAGCCCGGGGCGAGCAGTACTTC. Residues: CASNIDGARGEQYF. V usage is TRBV27 and J usage is TRBJ2-7; tentatively, D is TRBD2 (5 bases). V was trimmed by 7 bases and J by 6 bases, leaving 19 bases between them. Germline-derived CDR1 and CDR2 are MNHEY and SMNVEV (reference sequence). The CDR3 consists of 14 residues.

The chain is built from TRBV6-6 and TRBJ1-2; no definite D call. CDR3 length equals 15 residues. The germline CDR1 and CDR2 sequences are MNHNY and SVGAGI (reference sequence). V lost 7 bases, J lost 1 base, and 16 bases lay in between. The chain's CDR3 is CASTDSRSGNYGYTF. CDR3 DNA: TGTGCCAGCACGGACTCGAGGTCGGGTAACTATGGCTACACCTTC.

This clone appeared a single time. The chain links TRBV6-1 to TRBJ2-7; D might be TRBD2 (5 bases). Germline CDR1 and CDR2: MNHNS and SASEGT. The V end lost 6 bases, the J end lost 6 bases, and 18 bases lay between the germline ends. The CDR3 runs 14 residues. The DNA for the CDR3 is TGTGCCAGCAGATTCCGGACTGGGAGCGTCGAGCAGTACGTC. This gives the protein CASRFRTGSVEQYV.

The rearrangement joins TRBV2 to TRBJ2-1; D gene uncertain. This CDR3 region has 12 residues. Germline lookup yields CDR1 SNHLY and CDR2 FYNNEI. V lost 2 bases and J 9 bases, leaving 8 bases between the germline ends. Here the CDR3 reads CASSERVVEQFF. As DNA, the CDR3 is TGTGCCAGCAGTGAACGGGTTGTTGAGCAGTTCTTC.